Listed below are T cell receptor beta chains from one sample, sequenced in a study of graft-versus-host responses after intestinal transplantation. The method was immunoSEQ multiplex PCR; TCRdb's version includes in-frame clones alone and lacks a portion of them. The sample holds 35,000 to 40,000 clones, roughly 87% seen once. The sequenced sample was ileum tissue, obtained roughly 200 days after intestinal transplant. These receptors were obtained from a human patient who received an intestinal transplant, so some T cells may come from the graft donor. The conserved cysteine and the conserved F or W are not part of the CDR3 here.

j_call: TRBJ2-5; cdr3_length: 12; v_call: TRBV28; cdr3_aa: ASSYLQAQETQY
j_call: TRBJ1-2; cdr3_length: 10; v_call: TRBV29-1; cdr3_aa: SVEDDYYGYT
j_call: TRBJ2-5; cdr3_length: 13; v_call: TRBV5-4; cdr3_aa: APNFEQDYQETQY
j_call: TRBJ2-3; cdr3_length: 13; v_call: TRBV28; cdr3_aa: ASRHSGADTDTQY
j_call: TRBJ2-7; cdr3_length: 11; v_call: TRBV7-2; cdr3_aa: ASSFELAYEQY
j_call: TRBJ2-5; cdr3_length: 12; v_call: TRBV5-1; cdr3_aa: ASTPQNLQETQY
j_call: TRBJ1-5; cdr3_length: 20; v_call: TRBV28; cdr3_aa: ASSLFLGLVVIGDGVNQPQH
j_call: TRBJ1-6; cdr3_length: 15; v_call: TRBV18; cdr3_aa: ASSPGDRGPYNSPLH
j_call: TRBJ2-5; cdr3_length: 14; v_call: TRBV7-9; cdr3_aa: ASYSFLRSPHETQY
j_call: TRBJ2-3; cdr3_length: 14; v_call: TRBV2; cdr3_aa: ASSEGPNPPTDTQY
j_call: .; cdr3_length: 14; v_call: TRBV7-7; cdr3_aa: ASSSQRSTGTYEQY
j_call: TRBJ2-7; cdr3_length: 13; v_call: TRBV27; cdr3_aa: ATSSGSGRAYEQY
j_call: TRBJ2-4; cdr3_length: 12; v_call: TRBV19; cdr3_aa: ASSYLGILDIQY
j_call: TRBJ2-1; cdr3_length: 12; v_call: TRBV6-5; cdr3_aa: ASSYAGGGNEQF
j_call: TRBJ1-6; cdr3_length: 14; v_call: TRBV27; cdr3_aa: ASSLISRAGVSPLH
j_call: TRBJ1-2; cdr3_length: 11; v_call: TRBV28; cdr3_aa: ASTTEANYGYT
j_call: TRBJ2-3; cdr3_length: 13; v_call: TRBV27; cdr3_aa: ASSNLAGGTDTQY
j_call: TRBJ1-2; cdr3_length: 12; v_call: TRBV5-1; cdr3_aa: ASSSQGSDYGYT
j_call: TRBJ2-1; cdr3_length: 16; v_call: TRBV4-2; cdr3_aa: ASSQGLAGVYSYNEQF
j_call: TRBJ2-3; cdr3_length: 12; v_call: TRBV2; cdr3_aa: ASSQDYTTDTQY
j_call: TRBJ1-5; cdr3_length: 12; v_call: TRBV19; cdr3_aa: ASSIRGGHQPQH
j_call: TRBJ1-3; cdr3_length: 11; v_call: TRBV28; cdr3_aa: ASSRTFGNTIY
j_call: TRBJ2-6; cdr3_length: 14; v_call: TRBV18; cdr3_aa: ASSPLTLSGANVLT
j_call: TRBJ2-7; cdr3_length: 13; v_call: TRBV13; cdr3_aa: ASSLAGQGFYEQY
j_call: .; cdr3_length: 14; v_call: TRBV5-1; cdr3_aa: ASSLGKAGGAYEQY
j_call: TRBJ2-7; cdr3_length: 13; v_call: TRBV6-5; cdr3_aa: ASSYSRHSSYEQY
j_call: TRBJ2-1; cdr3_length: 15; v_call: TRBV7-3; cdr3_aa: ASSLEGPGLAGNEQF
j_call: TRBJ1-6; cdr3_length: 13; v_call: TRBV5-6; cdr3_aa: ASILVPVYNSPLH
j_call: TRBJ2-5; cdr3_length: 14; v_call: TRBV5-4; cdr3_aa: ASSLGRGGRSETQY
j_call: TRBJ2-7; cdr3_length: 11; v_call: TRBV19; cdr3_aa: ASSIQAGQEQY
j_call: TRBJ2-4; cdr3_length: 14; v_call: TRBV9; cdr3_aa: ASSGGLGPAKNIQY
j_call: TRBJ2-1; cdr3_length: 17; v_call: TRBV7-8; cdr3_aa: ASSLAGGQGGTPYNEQF
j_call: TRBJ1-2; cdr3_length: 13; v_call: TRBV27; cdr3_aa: ASRRGQGAYYGYT
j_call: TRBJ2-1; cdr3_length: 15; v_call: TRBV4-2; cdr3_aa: ASSQDRASGTYNEQF
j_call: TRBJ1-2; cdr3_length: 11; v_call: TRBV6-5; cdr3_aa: ASSYNRGRGYT
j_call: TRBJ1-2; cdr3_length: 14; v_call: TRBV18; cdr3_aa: ASSPPGQGFNYGYT
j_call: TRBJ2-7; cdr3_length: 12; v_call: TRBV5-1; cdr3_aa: ASSLKQGAYEQY
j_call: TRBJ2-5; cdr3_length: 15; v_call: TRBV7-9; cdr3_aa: ASSLGRRGQGKETQY
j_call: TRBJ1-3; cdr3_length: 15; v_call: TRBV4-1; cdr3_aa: ASSQDPGERSGNTIY
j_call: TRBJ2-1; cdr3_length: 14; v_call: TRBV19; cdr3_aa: ASSLRGSLTYNEQF
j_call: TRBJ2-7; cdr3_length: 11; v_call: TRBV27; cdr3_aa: ASSKRNYYEQY
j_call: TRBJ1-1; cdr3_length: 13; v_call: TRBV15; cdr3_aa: ATSRYGQGYTEAF
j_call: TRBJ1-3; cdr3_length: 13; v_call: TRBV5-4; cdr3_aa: ASSLYGGGGNTIY
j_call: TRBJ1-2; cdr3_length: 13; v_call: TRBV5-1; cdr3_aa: ASSVGFEGAHGYT
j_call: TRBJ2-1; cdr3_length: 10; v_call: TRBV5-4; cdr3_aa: ASSLAGNEQF
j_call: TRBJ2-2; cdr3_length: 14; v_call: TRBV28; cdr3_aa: ASSGRTGPNTGELF
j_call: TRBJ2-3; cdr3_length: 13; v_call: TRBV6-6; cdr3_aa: ASSRGQRRTDTQY
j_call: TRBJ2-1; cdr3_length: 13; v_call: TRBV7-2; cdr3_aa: ASSLDRGPYNEQF
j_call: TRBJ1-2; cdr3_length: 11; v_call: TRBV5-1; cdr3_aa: ASSRDPPYGYT
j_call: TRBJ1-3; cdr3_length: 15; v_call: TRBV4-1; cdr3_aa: ASSQDGMSYGGNTIY
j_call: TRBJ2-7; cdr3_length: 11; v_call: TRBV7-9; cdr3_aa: ASSLGVAYEQY
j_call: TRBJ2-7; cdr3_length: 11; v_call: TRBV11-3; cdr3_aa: ASSFRSSYEQY
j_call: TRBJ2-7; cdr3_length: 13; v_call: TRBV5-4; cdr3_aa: ASSFRGGIPFEQY
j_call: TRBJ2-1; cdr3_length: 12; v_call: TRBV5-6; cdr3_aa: ASSADRGFNEQF